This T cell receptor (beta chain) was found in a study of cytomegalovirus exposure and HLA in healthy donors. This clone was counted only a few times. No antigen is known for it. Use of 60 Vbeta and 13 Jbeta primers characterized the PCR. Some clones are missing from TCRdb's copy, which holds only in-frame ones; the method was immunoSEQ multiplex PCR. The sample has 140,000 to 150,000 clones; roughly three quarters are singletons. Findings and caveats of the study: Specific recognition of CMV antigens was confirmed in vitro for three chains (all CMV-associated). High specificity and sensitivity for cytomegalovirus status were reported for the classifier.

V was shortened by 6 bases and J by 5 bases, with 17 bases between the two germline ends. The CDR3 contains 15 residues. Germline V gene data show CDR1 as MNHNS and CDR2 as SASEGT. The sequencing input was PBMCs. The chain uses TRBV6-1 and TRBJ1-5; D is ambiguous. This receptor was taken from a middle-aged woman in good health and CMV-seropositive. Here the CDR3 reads CASSEDGSPYQPQHF. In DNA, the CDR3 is TGTGCCAGCAGCGAGGATGGGTCCCCTTATCAGCCCCAGCATTTT.